The entry that follows covers one T cell receptor (beta chain) sequence. Profiling relied on immunoSEQ multiplex PCR, and the TCRdb table lists in-frame clones only, not all of them. The data hold approximately 150,000 clones, with 79% observed a single time. The sample comes from a study of blood T cell repertoires in COVID-19. About the study: Samples of COVID-19 (acute and convalescent) were obtained from the United States, Italy and Spain.

Seattle enrolled patients during active infection and tracked them longitudinally. Germline V gene lookup returns CDR1 LNHDA and CDR2 SQIVND (reference sequence). The CDR3 is 14 amino acids. V gave up 7 bases and J gave up 1 base, with 11 bases separating them. This chain joins TRBV19 and TRBJ2-1; no firm D call. Material: peripheral blood. The receptor's source is a woman aged 55-69 years with COVID-19, enrolled during active disease. CDR3 sequence: CASKEQSSYNEQFF. CDR3 bases: TGTGCCAGTAAAGAACAGTCATCCTACAATGAGCAGTTCTTC.